This entry lists 2 T cell receptor beta chains sequenced from one sample in a study of beta chain features in type 1 diabetes. Sequencing targeted expressed TCRB transcripts, as all isolated RNA had been reverse transcribed. Some clones are missing from TCRdb's copy, which holds only in-frame ones; the method was immunoSEQ multiplex PCR. The sample lists roughly 500,000 clones, 30% occurring once. Sequenced: naive CD4+ T cells from blood. These receptors originate from a man aged 18 to 29 in good health.

This clone was seen a handful of times. This chain connects TRBV7-2 to TRBJ1-2; TRBD1 is a possible D gene (5 bases). The germline V gene encodes CDR1 SGHTA and CDR2 FQGNSA. V lost 1 base and J lost 6, with 12 bases in between. There are 14 residues in the CDR3. CDR3 residues: CASSLEWGADGYTF. In DNA form, the CDR3 reads TGTGCCAGCAGCTTAGAATGGGGCGCCGATGGCTACACCTTC.

This clone was detected a few times. This CDR3 is CASSLDRVGYTF. The DNA of the CDR3 is TGTGCCAGCAGCTTAGACAGGGTCGGCTACACCTTC. The J gene is TRBJ1-2, the V gene TRBV5-4; the match to TRBD1 covers 7 bases. The CDR3 is 12 residues long. CDR1 and CDR2 (germline): SGHNT, YYREEE (reference sequence). Trimming cost V 2 bases and J 8 bases; bases outside gene matches: 3.